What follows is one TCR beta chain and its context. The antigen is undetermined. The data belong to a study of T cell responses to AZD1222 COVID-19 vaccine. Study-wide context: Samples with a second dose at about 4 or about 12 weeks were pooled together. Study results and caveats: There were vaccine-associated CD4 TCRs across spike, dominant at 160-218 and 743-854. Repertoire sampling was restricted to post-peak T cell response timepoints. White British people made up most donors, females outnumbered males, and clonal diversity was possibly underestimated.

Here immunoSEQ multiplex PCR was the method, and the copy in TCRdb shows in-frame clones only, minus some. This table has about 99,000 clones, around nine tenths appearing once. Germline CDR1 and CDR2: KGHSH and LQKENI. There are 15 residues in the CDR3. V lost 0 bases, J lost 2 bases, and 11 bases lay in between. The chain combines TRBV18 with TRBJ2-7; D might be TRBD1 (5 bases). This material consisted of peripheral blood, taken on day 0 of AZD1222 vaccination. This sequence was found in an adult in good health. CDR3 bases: TGTGCCAGCTCACCACCGAAGGGGATTACCTACGAGCAGTACTTC. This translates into CASSPPKGITYEQYF.